The next 25 T cell receptor beta chains were all read from a single sample in a study of T cell repertoires in cytomegalovirus infection. TCRdb reprocessed the reads with MiXCR, giving one entry per CDR3 protein. The data show 400,000 to 550,000 distinct CDR3 sequences, over 9% seen once. The sequenced sample consisted of PBMCs. The origin of the receptors is a human donor in good health (CMV status not recorded). Some clones in this sample may be carry-over from other donors' samples.

This sequence joins TRBV7-9 and TRBJ2-1; the D call may be TRBD1 or TRBD2 (5 bases each). Germline CDR1 and CDR2: SEHNR and FQNEAQ (reference sequence). The ends were cut back, 6 bases at V and 5 bases at J, with 17 bases in the middle. The CDR3 has 15 residues. Written as DNA, the CDR3 is TGTGCCAGCAGTACCGATTGGGGACCTAACAATGAGCAGTTCTTC. Amino acids: CASSTDWGPNNEQFF.

This clonotype appeared a few times. V and J are TRBV20-1 and TRBJ1-1; possible D gene TRBD1, 5 bases. This CDR3 spans 15 amino acids. Between the trimmed V and J ends, which lost 1 base and 0 bases, there was a span of 12 bases. Germline loops: CDR1 DFQATT, CDR2 SNEGSKA (reference sequence). The CDR3 bases are TGCAGTGCTAGAGCGGGGGGTACAATGAACACTGAAGCTTTCTTT. Protein: CSARAGGTMNTEAFF.

This clonotype has a count of ten or more. The V call is TRBV12-3 or TRBV12-4, the J call TRBJ1-1, with unresolved D. There are 10 residues in the CDR3. V lost 6 bases and J lost 7, with 6 bases in between. In DNA, the CDR3 is TGTGCCAGCAGCCCCCTTGAAGCTTTCTTT. Amino acid sequence: CASSPLEAFF.

In its sample, this clonotype was seen many times. The V and J genes are TRBV5-6 and TRBJ1-5; 10 bases are shared with TRBD1. The CDR3 runs 19 residues. Germline CDR1 reads SGHDT; CDR2 reads YYEEEE. After removal of 3 bases from V and 0 bases from J, the junction contained 12 bases not matched to a gene. The CDR3 DNA reads TGTGCCAGCAGCTCCACCCGGGACAGGGGCCCTTATAGCAATCAGCCCCAGCATTTT. Its protein product is CASSSTRDRGPYSNQPQHF. The variable domain in full, completed from reference TRBV5-6 and TRBJ1-5, reads DAGVTQSPTHLIKTRGQQVTLRCSPKSGHDTVSWYQQALGQGPQFIFQYYEEEERQRGNFPDRFSGHQFPNYSSELNVNALLLGDSALYLCASSSTRDRGPYSNQPQHFGDGTRLSIL.

This clonotype was seen many times. CDR3 residues: CASSTQGDRELFF. Here the CDR3 DNA reads TGTGCCAGCAGCACGCAGGGGGATCGGGAGCTGTTTTTT. This chain uses TRBV7-9 with TRBJ2-2, with TRBD1 matching 7 bases. Germline V lookup: CDR1 SEHNR, CDR2 FQNEAQ (reference sequence). V was clipped by 5 bases and J by 9 bases; unmatched bases: 6. The CDR3 loop spans 13 amino acids.

As regards this clonotype: This CDR3 is missing its conserved last phenylalanine or tryptophan, likely due to a read error. The rearrangement joins TRBV19 to TRBJ1-5; TRBD1 matches 8 bases. The CDR3 has 17 residues. V was clipped by 8 bases and J by 1 base; unmatched bases: 13. Per the germline V gene, CDR1 is LNHDA and CDR2 is SQIVND (reference sequence). The CDR3 region is CASLTGASGTSNQPQHS. In DNA form, the CDR3 reads TGTGCCAGTCTGACAGGGGCGTCCGGTACGAGCAATCAGCCCCAGCATTCT.

The V and J genes are TRBV5-1 and TRBJ2-5; 7 positions match TRBD2. CDR3 size: 15 residues. V dropped 1 base and J dropped 4; count of bases not matched to a gene: 7. CDR1 SGHRS and CDR2 YFSETQ come from the germline V gene. The CDR3 protein is CASSLNGRSGETQYF. The CDR3 coding sequence is TGCGCCAGCAGCTTGAACGGGAGGAGTGGAGAGACCCAGTACTTC.

This clonotype was detected many times. The chain uses TRBV19 and TRBJ2-2; D ambiguous. V shed 0 bases and J shed 2 bases, with 4 bases lying between them. The CDR3 runs 14 residues. Germline V gives CDR1 LNHDA, CDR2 SQIVND (reference sequence). The CDR3 nucleotides are TGTGCCAGTAGTATAGACAGAAACACCGGGGAGCTGTTTTTT. This sequence encodes CASSIDRNTGELFF. Full variable domain (rest looked up from reference TRBV19 and TRBJ2-2): DGGITQSPKYLFRKEGQNVTLSCEQNLNHDAMYWYRQDPGQGLRLIYYSQIVNDFQKGDIAEGYSVSREKKESFPLTVTSAQKNPTAFYLCASSIDRNTGELFFGEGSRLTVL.

The chain couples TRBV19 to TRBJ2-1, with a tentative D call TRBD1 (5 bases). V was cut by 4 bases and J by 0 bases, with 13 bases left in between. The CDR3 has 16 amino acids. Germline CDR1 is LNHDA and CDR2 is SQIVND (reference sequence). The CDR3 bases are TGTGCCAGTAGTAAGGGGATTGAAAGCTCCTACAATGAGCAGTTCTTC. Translation: CASSKGIESSYNEQFF.

This clonotype was found many times. The CDR3 loop is CATSRDGIAGLQDTQYF. The CDR3 nucleotides are TGTGCCACCAGCAGAGATGGAATAGCGGGGTTGCAGGATACGCAGTATTTT. This rearrangement joins TRBV15 to TRBJ2-3, with 8 bases matching TRBD2. V lost 0 bases to trimming and J lost 6 bases; unmatched junction nucleotides: 11. Germline V gives CDR1 LNHNV, CDR2 YYDKDF (reference sequence). The CDR3 is 17 residues long. The variable domain in full, with the rest retrieved from reference TRBV15 and TRBJ2-3, is DAMVIQNPRYQVTQFGKPVTLSCSQTLNHNVMYWYQQKSSQAPKLLFHYYDKDFNNEADTPDNFQSRRPNTSFCFLDIRSPGLGDTAMYLCATSRDGIAGLQDTQYFGPGTRLTVL.

This clonotype was found many times. The rearrangement uses TRBV6-5 and TRBJ2-5; 9 bases are shared with TRBD2. The V gene's germline CDR1 is MNHEY and CDR2 SVGAGI. J lost 4 bases, V lost 4 bases, and 13 bases had no gene match. The CDR3 sequence is 17 residues long. The CDR3: CASSWSGRASGIETQYF. CDR3 in DNA: TGTGCCAGCAGTTGGTCCGGCCGGGCTAGCGGGATAGAGACCCAGTACTTC.

This clonotype was seen a few times. The chain combines TRBV5-6 with TRBJ1-1; possible D gene TRBD1, 6 bases. Germline V CDR1 and CDR2: SGHDT, YYEEEE. The V end lost 3 bases, the J end lost 1 base, and 16 bases lay between the germline ends. The CDR3 has 16 amino acids. The CDR3 DNA sequence: TGTGCCAGCAGCTACAGGGTGCTGGGGCCGAACACTGAAGCTTTCTTT. It encodes CASSYRVLGPNTEAFF.

The chain recombines TRBV10-3 with TRBJ2-3; D possibly corresponds to TRBD2 (6 bases). Per the germline V gene, CDR1 is ENHRY and CDR2 is SYGVKD. The CDR3 sequence is 14 residues long. Trimming stripped 7 bases from V and 0 bases from J, with 11 bases between. CDR3 coding DNA: TGTGCCATCACCCCGGGACTTAGCACAGATACGCAGTATTTT. Translated, it gives CAITPGLSTDTQYF.

This clonotype was seen at least ten times. The chain combines TRBV27 with TRBJ2-7; the match to TRBD2 covers 8 bases. Per germline, CDR1 MNHEY and CDR2 SMNVEV (reference sequence). Trimming removed 5 bases from V and 6 bases from J; junction bases left unmatched: 9. The CDR3 length is 14 residues. Here the CDR3 reads CASSLGAGAREQYF. The CDR3 bases are TGTGCCAGCAGTCTCGGAGCGGGAGCTCGCGAGCAGTACTTC.

This clonotype was found a few times. V gene TRBV5-1 combines with J gene TRBJ2-1; either TRBD1 or TRBD2 may supply D (5 bases each). This CDR3 spans 16 amino acids. Trimming stripped 0 bases from V and 1 base from J, with 11 bases between. Germline V CDR1 and CDR2: SGHRS, YFSETQ. This CDR3 is CASSLGGSGSYNEQFF. The CDR3 DNA sequence: TGCGCCAGCAGCTTGGGGGGGAGTGGGTCCTACAATGAGCAGTTCTTC.

There are many counts of this clonotype. The chain joins TRBV6-4 to TRBJ2-3, with D uncertain. The V gene's germline CDR1 is MRHNA and CDR2 SNTAGT. CDR3 size: 13 residues. Trimming took off 5 bases at V and 3 bases at J, with 9 bases between the two ends. The CDR3 loop is CASSTGGTDTQYF. In nucleotides, the CDR3 is TGTGCCAGCAGTACGGGTGGGACAGATACGCAGTATTTT.

CDR3 region: CGRRTQETQYF. The CDR3 nucleotides read TGTGGCCGCAGGACGCAAGAGACCCAGTACTTC. This chain links TRBV5-6 with TRBJ2-5; D gene unclear. This CDR3 comprises 11 residues. The germline V gene has CDR1 SGHDT and CDR2 YYEEEE.

This clonotype has a count of ten or more. This chain links TRBV7-2 with TRBJ2-2; TRBD2 matches at 10 bases. V gave up 1 base and J gave up 1 base; unmatched junction bases: 0. This CDR3 is 16 amino acids long. The germline V gene has CDR1 SGHTA and CDR2 FQGNSA. The CDR3 loop is CASSLVAGGNTGELFF. In nucleotides, the CDR3 is TGTGCCAGCAGCTTAGTAGCGGGAGGGAACACCGGGGAGCTGTTTTTT.

The sample holds many counts of this clonotype. J is TRBJ2-7 and V is TRBV20-1; D gene unclear. V lost 3 bases and J 7 bases, leaving 19 bases between the germline ends. This CDR3 has 14 amino acids. Per the germline V gene, CDR1 is DFQATT and CDR2 is SNEGSKA (reference sequence). CDR3 residues: CSASPPSLVDEQYF. The CDR3 DNA is TGCAGTGCTAGCCCCCCCTCCTTGGTGGATGAGCAGTACTTC.

The DNA of the CDR3 is TGTGCCAGCAGCTTCATACCAGGGAACACTGAAGCTTTCTTT. This sequence encodes CASSFIPGNTEAFF. The chain employs TRBV5-4 and TRBJ1-1; D gene unclear. V lost 2 bases and J 1 base, leaving 9 bases between the germline ends. Germline CDR1 is SGHNT and CDR2 is YYREEE (reference sequence). This CDR3 has 14 amino acids.

This clonotype occurred many times. The chain recombines TRBV6-1 with TRBJ2-3, with 12 bases fitting TRBD2. This CDR3 has 16 amino acids. Germline CDR1 reads MNHNS; CDR2 reads SASEGT. V was clipped by 3 bases and J by 5 bases; unmatched bases: 6. The CDR3 nucleotides read TGTGCCAGCAGTGAGACTAGCGGGGGTTTTAAAGATACGCAGTATTTT. Translation gives CASSETSGGFKDTQYF.

This clonotype was detected ten times or more. The chain combines TRBV7-2 with TRBJ1-5, with a possible D match to TRBD1 (5 bases). CDR3 length: 17 residues. Deletions cut 2 bases from V and 4 bases from J, with 18 bases between. Germline CDR1 is SGHTA and CDR2 is FQGNSA. The chain's CDR3 is CASSLSPGRGGNQPQHF. The CDR3 DNA follows: TGTGCCAGCAGCTTAAGCCCAGGGCGGGGGGGAAATCAGCCCCAGCATTTT.

This clonotype showed up many times. The chain employs TRBV27 and TRBJ1-6, with 10 bases aligning to TRBD1. J was trimmed by 12 bases and V by 6 bases; bases with no gene match: 11. Per the germline V gene, CDR1 is MNHEY and CDR2 is SMNVEV (reference sequence). The CDR3 has 15 residues. The CDR3 loop is CASSGTGVIMKPLHF. The CDR3 DNA follows: TGTGCCAGCAGCGGGACAGGGGTTATAATGAAACCCCTCCACTTT.

This clonotype was observed many times. This chain uses TRBV12-3 or TRBV12-4 with TRBJ1-2; no definite D call. V was clipped by 7 bases and J by 3 bases, with 12 bases between them. The CDR3 length is 13 residues. The CDR3 reads CASTLGKDYGYTF. The CDR3 nucleotides read TGTGCCAGCACCCTAGGGAAGGACTATGGCTACACCTTC.

There are many counts of this clonotype. The chain recombines TRBV7-2 with TRBJ2-1; 8 nucleotides agree with TRBD2. After removal of 2 bases from V and 6 bases from J, the junction contained 6 bases not matched to a gene. Germline CDR1 is SGHTA and CDR2 is FQGNSA. There are 15 residues in the CDR3. The CDR3 DNA follows: TGTGCCAGCAGCTTAATAGGACTAGCAGTCAATGAGCAGTTCTTC. Its translation: CASSLIGLAVNEQFF. Full variable domain (missing parts from reference TRBV7-2 and TRBJ2-1): GAGVSQSPSNKVTEKGKDVELRCDPISGHTALYWYRQSLGQGLEFLIYFQGNSAPDKSGLPSDRFSAERTGGSVSTLTIQRTQQEDSAVYLCASSLIGLAVNEQFFGPGTRLTVL.